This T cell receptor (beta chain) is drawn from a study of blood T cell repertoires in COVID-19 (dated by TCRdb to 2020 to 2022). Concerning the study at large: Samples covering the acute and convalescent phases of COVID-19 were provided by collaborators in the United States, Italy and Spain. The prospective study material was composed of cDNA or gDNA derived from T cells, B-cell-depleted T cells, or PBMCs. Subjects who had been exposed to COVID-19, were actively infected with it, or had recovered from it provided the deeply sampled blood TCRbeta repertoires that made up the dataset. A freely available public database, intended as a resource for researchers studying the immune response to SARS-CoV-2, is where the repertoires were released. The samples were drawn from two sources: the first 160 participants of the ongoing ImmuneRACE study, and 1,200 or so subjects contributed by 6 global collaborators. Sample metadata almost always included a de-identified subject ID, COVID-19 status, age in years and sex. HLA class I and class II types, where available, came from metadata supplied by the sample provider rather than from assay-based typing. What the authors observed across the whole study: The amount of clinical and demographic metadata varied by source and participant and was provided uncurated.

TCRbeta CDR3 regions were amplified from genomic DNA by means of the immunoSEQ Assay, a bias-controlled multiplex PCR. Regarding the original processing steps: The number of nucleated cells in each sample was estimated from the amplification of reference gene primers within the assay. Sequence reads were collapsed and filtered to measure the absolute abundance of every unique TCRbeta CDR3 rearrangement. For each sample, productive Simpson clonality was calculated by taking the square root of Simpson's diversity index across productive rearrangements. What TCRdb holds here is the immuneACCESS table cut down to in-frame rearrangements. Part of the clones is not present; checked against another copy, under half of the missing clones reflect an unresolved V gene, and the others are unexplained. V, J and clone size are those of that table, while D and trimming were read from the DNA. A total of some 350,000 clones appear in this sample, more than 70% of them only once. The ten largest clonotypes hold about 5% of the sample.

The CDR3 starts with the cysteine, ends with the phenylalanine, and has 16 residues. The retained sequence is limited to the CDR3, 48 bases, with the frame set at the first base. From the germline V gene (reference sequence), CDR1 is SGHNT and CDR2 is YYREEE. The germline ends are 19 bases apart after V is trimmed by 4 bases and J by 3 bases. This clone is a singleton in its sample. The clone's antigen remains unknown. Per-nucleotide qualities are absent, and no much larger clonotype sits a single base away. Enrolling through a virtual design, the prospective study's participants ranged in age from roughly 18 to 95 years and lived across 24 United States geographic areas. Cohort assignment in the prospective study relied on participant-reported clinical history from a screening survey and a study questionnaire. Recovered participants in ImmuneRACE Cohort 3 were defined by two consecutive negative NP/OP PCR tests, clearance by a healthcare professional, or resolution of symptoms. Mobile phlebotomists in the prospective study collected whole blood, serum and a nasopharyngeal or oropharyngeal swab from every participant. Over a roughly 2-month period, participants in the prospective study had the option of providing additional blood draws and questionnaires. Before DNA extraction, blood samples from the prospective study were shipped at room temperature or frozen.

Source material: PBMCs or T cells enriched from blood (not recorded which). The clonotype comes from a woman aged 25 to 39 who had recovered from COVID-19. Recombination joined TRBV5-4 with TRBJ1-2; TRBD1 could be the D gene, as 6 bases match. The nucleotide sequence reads TGTGCCAGCAGCCTGGGGGGGCTCGGAATGTACTATGGCTACACCTTC. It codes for CASSLGGLGMYYGYTF.